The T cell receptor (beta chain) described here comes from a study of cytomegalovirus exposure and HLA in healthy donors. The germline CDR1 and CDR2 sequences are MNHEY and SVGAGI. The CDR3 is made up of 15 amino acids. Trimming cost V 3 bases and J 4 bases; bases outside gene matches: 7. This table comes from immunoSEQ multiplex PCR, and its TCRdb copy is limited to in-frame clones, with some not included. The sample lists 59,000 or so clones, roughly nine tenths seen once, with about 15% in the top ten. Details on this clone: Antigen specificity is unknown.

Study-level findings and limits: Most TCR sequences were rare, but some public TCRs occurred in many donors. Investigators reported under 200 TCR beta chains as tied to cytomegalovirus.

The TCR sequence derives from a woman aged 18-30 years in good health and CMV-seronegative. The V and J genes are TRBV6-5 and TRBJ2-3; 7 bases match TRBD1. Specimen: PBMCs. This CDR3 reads CASSYSYRGADTQYF. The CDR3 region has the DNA TGTGCCAGCAGTTATTCCTACAGGGGCGCAGATACGCAGTATTTT.